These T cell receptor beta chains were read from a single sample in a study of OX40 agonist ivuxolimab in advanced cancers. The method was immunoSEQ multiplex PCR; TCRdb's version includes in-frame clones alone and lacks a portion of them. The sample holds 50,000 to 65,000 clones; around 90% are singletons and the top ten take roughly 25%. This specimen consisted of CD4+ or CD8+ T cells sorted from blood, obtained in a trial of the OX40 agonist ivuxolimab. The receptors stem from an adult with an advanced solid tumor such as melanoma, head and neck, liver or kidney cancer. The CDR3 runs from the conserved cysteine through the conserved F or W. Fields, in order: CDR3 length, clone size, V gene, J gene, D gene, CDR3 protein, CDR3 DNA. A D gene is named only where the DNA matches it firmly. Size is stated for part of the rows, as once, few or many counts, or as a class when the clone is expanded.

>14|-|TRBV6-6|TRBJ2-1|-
CASSYINREDEQFF
TGTGCCAGCAGTTACATTAACAGGGAGGATGAGCAGTTCTTC
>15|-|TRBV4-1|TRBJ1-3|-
CASSQEKGFGNTIYF
TGCGCCAGCAGCCAAGAGAAGGGGTTTGGAAACACCATATATTTT
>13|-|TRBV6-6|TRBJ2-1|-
CASNKGIENEQFF
TGTGCCAGCAATAAGGGAATCGAGAATGAGCAGTTCTTC
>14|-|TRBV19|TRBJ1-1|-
CASSILGGDTEAFF
TGTGCCAGTAGTATTCTTGGTGGGGACACTGAAGCTTTCTTT
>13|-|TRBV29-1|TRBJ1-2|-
CSVESGRSYGYTF
TGCAGCGTTGAGTCGGGACGGTCCTATGGCTACACCTTC
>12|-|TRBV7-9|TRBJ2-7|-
CASSLGTDEQYF
TGTGCCAGCAGCTTAGGGACAGACGAGCAGTACTTC
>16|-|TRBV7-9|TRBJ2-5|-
CASSSINRASVETQYF
TGTGCCAGCAGCAGCATTAACAGGGCGTCCGTAGAGACCCAGTACTTC
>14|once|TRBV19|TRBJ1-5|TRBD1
CASQSMTGGQPQHF
TGTGCCAGCCAATCAATGACAGGGGGTCAGCCCCAGCATTTT
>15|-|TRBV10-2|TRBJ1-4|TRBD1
CASSEATGGGEKLFF
TGCGCCAGCAGTGAAGCCACAGGGGGAGGAGAAAAACTGTTTTTT
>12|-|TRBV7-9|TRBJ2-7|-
CASSDESREQYF
TGTGCCAGCAGCGACGAGTCTAGGGAGCAGTACTTC
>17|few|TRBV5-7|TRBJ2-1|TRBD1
CASSLLEGTGQENEQFF
TGTGCCAGCAGCTTGTTGGAGGGGACAGGTCAGGAGAATGAGCAGTTCTTC
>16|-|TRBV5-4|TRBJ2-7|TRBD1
CASSSDRASIPYEQYF
TGTGCCAGCAGCTCGGACAGGGCGTCTATTCCCTACGAGCAGTACTTC
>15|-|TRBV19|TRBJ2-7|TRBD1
CASSLTQGASYEQYF
TGTGCCAGTAGTCTGACCCAGGGGGCCTCCTACGAGCAGTACTTC
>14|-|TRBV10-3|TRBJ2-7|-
CANSEGGISYEQYF
TGTGCCAACTCTGAGGGCGGGATCTCCTACGAGCAGTACTTC
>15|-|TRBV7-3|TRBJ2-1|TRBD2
CASSFGAGFRNEQFF
TGTGCCAGCAGCTTCGGAGCGGGATTCCGGAATGAGCAGTTCTTC
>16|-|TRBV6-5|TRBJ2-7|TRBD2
CASSYSYSGAVYEQYF
TGTGCCAGCAGTTACTCGTATAGCGGGGCCGTCTACGAGCAGTACTTC
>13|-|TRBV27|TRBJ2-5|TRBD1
CASRLQGAETQYF
TGTGCCAGCAGGTTACAGGGGGCAGAGACCCAGTACTTC
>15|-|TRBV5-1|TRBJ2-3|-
CASSLGQGMGDTQYF
TGCGCCAGCAGCTTGGGGCAGGGGATGGGAGATACGCAGTATTTT
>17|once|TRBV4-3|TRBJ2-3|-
CASSQALGGLITDTQYF
TGCGCCAGCAGCCAAGCTCTTGGGGGTTTAATCACAGATACGCAGTATTTT
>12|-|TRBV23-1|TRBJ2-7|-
CASSRAGAQQYF
TGCGCCAGCAGTCGGGCGGGGGCGCAGCAGTACTTC
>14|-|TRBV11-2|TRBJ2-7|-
CASSSLGLSYEQYF
TGTGCCAGCAGCTCACTGGGACTGTCCTACGAGCAGTACTTC
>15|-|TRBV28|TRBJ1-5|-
CASSLRRYSNQPQHF
TGTGCCAGCAGCCTCCGCCGATATAGCAATCAGCCCCAGCATTTT
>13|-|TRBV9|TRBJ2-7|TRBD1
CASSAPGGSEQYF
TGTGCCAGCAGCGCACCAGGGGGCTCTGAGCAGTACTTC
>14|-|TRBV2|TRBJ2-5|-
CASSGVGPQETQYF
TGTGCCAGCAGTGGCGTCGGGCCGCAAGAGACCCAGTACTTC
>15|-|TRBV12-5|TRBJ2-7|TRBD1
CASGLSGQGTNEQYF
TGTGCTAGTGGTTTGTCCGGACAGGGGACTAACGAGCAGTACTTC
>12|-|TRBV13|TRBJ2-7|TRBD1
CASSTTGVEQYF
TGTGCCAGCAGCACGACAGGGGTCGAGCAGTACTTC
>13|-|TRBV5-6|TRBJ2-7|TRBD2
CASSYDGGSEQYF
TGTGCCAGCAGCTACGACGGGGGGTCCGAGCAGTACTTC
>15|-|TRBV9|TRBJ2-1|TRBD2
CASSVSAGGGNEQFF
TGTGCCAGCAGCGTATCGGCGGGAGGCGGCAATGAGCAGTTCTTC